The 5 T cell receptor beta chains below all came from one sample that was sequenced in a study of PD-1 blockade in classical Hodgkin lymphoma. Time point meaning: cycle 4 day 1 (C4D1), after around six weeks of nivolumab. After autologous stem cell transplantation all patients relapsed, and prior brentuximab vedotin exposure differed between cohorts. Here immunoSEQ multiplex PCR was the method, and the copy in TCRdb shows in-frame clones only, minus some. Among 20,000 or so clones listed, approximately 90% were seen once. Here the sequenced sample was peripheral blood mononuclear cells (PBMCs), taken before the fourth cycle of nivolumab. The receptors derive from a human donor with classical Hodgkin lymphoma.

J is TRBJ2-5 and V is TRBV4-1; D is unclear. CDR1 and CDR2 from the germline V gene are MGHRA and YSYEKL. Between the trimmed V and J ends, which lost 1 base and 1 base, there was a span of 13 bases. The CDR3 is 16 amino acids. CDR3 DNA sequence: TGCGCCAGCAGCCAAGTAAACATGGGGTTCCAAGAGACCCAGTACTTC. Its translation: CASSQVNMGFQETQYF.

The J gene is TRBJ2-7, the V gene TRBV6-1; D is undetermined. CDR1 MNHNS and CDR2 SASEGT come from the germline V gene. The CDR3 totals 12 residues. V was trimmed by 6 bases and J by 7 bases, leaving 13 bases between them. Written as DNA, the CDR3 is TGTGCCAGCAGCGTACAAAGCTTGGAGCAGTACTTC. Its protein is CASSVQSLEQYF.

The CDR3 loop reads CASSFPDQPQHF. The CDR3 DNA reads TGTGCCAGCAGCTTTCCTGATCAGCCCCAGCATTTT. The chain uses TRBV7-9 and TRBJ1-5; D not certain. V was pared by 3 bases and J by 5 bases, with 5 bases between. CDR1 SEHNR and CDR2 FQNEAQ come from the germline V gene (reference sequence). The CDR3 has 12 residues.

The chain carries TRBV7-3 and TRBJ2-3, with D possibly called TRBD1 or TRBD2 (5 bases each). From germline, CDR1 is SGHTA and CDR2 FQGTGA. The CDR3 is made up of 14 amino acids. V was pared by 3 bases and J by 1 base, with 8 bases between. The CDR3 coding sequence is TGTGCCAGCAGCTTGCGAGGGGGCACAGATACGCAGTATTTT. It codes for CASSLRGGTDTQYF.

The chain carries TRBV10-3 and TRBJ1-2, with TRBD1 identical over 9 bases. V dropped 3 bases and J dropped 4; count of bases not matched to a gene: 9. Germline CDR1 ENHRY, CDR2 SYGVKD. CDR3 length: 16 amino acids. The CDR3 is CAISDAGQGSAYGYTF. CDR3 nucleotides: TGTGCCATCAGTGATGCGGGACAGGGCTCCGCCTATGGCTACACCTTC.